Following are 20 T cell receptor beta chains from one sample sequenced in a study of CD8 T cells in Susac syndrome. RNA totalling roughly 0.5 to 1 ug underwent reverse transcription with random hexamers. Each CDR3 protein is one row after TCRdb ran MiXCR on the immunoSEQ multiplex PCR reads. In the table there are over 130,000 distinct CDR3 sequences, 85% to 95% of which are singletons. Sequencing input: CD4+ T cells from PBMCs. The receptors originated from a human donor with multiple sclerosis.

This chain connects TRBV20-1 to TRBJ1-4; D gene ambiguous. V lost 4 bases and J 4 bases, leaving 19 bases between the germline ends. CDR1 is DFQATT, CDR2 SNEGSKA, per germline (reference sequence). The CDR3 loop spans 16 amino acids. The CDR3 here is CSAIVAETSFNEKLFF. The CDR3 bases are TGCAGTGCTATCGTCGCAGAGACAAGCTTTAATGAAAAACTGTTTTTT.

This clonotype occurred a few times. The V and J genes are TRBV27 and TRBJ1-1; D call uncertain. V was pared by 6 bases and J by 1 base, with 6 bases between. This CDR3 comprises 12 residues. Germline CDR1 is MNHEY and CDR2 is SMNVEV (reference sequence). The CDR3 sequence is CASRSANTEAFF. As DNA, the CDR3 is TGTGCCAGCAGGTCCGCGAACACTGAAGCTTTCTTT.

This rearrangement joins TRBV6-5 to TRBJ2-7, with 9 bases identical to TRBD2. Unmatched junction bases numbered 1, after V lost 4 bases and J lost 6 bases. The length of the CDR3 is 12 residues. Germline CDR1 reads MNHEY; CDR2 reads SVGAGI. The CDR3 reads CASSLAGVEQYF. The CDR3 DNA reads as TGTGCCAGCAGTTTAGCGGGAGTCGAGCAGTACTTC.

The chain couples TRBV9 to TRBJ2-3, with TRBD2 as a possible D gene (5 bases). CDR3 length: 14 amino acids. V lost 4 bases and J lost 2, with 11 bases in between. The germline V gene encodes CDR1 SGDLS and CDR2 YYNGEE. The CDR3, as DNA: TGTGCCAGCAGCTTCGGACTGTTCACAGATACGCAGTATTTT. This codes for CASSFGLFTDTQYF. Supplemented by reference TRBV9 and TRBJ2-3, the full variable domain reads DSGVTQTPKHLITATGQRVTLRCSPRSGDLSVYWYQQSLDQGLQFLIQYYNGEERAKGNILERFSAQQFPDLHSELNLSSLELGDSALYFCASSFGLFTDTQYFGPGTRLTVL.

The chain joins TRBV30 to TRBJ1-1; possibly TRBD1 for D (6 bases). V lost 1 base and J lost 0, with 6 bases in between. CDR3 length equals 13 residues. Germline-derived CDR1 and CDR2 are GTSNPN and SVGIG (reference sequence). CDR3 sequence reads: CAWSGDMNTEAFF. The CDR3 DNA follows: TGTGCCTGGAGTGGGGACATGAACACTGAAGCTTTCTTT.

The chain uses TRBV7-9 and TRBJ1-2, with a tentative D call TRBD1 (6 bases). The CDR3 has 14 residues. The germline gives CDR1 SEHNR, CDR2 FQNEAQ (reference sequence). V dropped 2 bases and J dropped 2 bases, with 9 bases sitting between them. CDR3 in amino acids: CASSLQGQNYGYTF. In DNA, the CDR3 is TGTGCCAGCAGCTTACAGGGACAAAACTATGGCTACACCTTC.

This chain links TRBV6-2 or TRBV6-3 with TRBJ1-5, with 9 bases that match TRBD1. The junction had 6 bases not matched to a gene; V was cut back by 5 bases and J by 4 bases. The germline gives CDR1 MNHEY, CDR2 SVGEGT. This CDR3 is built from 15 residues. Here the CDR3 reads CASSRQGGWNQPQHF. The CDR3 nucleotides read TGTGCCAGCAGTCGACAGGGGGGATGGAATCAGCCCCAGCATTTT.

J is TRBJ2-7 and V is TRBV3-1; D may be TRBD1 (5 bases). CDR3 length: 14 residues. Per the germline V gene, CDR1 is LGHDT and CDR2 is YNNKEL (reference sequence). The ends were cut back, 2 bases at V and 5 bases at J, with 13 bases in the middle. The CDR3 DNA follows: TGTGCCAGCAGCCAAAGGTCAGGGAAAAACGAGCAGTACTTC. It yields the protein CASSQRSGKNEQYF.

The chain recombines TRBV15 with TRBJ1-5, with D maybe TRBD1 (5 bases). Per the germline V gene, CDR1 is LNHNV and CDR2 is YYDKDF (reference sequence). V lost 3 bases to trimming and J lost 6 bases, with 15 bases between them. This CDR3 is built from 15 residues. The CDR3 spells CATSRPPGFGQPQHF. CDR3 bases: TGTGCCACCAGCAGGCCCCCAGGGTTCGGTCAGCCCCAGCATTTT.

The rearrangement links TRBV20-1 to TRBJ2-1; TRBD2 aligns across 10 bases. Germline V gene lookup returns CDR1 DFQATT and CDR2 SNEGSKA (reference sequence). This CDR3 has 18 amino acids. The ends lost 0 bases at V and 4 bases at J; junction bases unmatched: 12. CDR3 region: CSARDPLGTSVYYNEQFF. The CDR3 DNA reads TGCAGTGCTAGAGATCCTCTCGGGACTAGCGTCTATTACAATGAGCAGTTCTTC.

The chain uses TRBV6-1 and TRBJ1-5, with D possibly TRBD1 on 6 matching bases. The germline gives CDR1 MNHNS, CDR2 SASEGT. The CDR3 covers 17 residues. With 3 bases removed from V and 3 bases from J, the gap between germline ends came to 18 bases. CDR3 amino acids: CASSDRAGWGANQPQHF. DNA for the CDR3: TGTGCCAGCAGTGACCGCGCAGGATGGGGGGCCAATCAGCCCCAGCATTTT.

The rearrangement links TRBV27 to TRBJ2-1, with 9 bases fitting TRBD2. There are 17 residues in the CDR3. J gave up 1 base and V 3 bases, and 7 bases lay outside the gene matches. Germline assignment: CDR1 MNHEY and CDR2 SMNVEV (reference sequence). This chain's CDR3 is CASSLILSGRSYNEQFF. CDR3 DNA sequence: TGTGCCAGCAGTTTGATCCTAAGCGGGAGGTCCTACAATGAGCAGTTCTTC.

CDR3 loop: CSARAQGNQPQHF. The CDR3 nucleotides read TGCAGTGCTAGAGCACAGGGCAATCAGCCCCAGCATTTT. The chain combines TRBV20-1 with TRBJ1-5, with D possibly matching TRBD1 (5 bases). Germline CDR1 reads DFQATT; CDR2 reads SNEGSKA (reference sequence). V lost 1 base and J 2 bases, leaving 6 bases between the germline ends. This CDR3 comprises 13 residues.

The rearrangement joins TRBV12-3 or TRBV12-4 to TRBJ1-5; 7 bases align to TRBD1. After removal of 6 bases from V and 4 bases from J, the junction contained 9 bases not matched to a gene. CDR3 size: 15 residues. The CDR3 DNA is TGTGCCAGCAGAATGGACAGGCTCCCAAATCAGCCCCAGCATTTT. Encoded protein: CASRMDRLPNQPQHF.

The chain has TRBV24-1 and TRBJ1-4, with D unclear. This CDR3 is 15 amino acids long. Germline CDR1 is KGHDR and CDR2 is SFDVKD. V was shortened by 3 bases and J by 10 bases, with 17 bases between the two germline ends. CDR3 protein: CATSDPDIGVGKLFF. CDR3 in DNA: TGTGCCACCAGTGATCCCGACATCGGAGTCGGAAAACTGTTTTTT.

The rearrangement uses TRBV29-1 and TRBJ2-7, with 7 bases fitting TRBD1. Germline V gene sequence: CDR1 SQVTM, CDR2 ANQGSEA. The CDR3 is 11 residues long. V lost 4 bases, J lost 3 bases, and 0 bases stayed unmatched. The CDR3 is CSVGTGYEQYF. CDR3 bases: TGCAGCGTTGGGACAGGCTACGAGCAGTACTTC.

This chain links TRBV12-3 or TRBV12-4 with TRBJ2-2; D gene uncertain. The ends were cut back, 7 bases at V and 8 bases at J, with 20 bases in the middle. CDR3 length: 15 amino acids. The CDR3 is CASTSGLTSSGELFF. CDR3 nucleotide sequence: TGTGCCAGCACTTCGGGTCTAACCAGTTCAGGGGAGCTGTTTTTT.

Only a few counts were recorded for this clonotype. CDR3 coding DNA: TGTGCCAGCAGCGTGGGTAGCGCTAGCTCCTACGAGCAGTACTTC. Translating it yields CASSVGSASSYEQYF. The gene calls are TRBV9 and TRBJ2-7; possible D gene TRBD2, 5 bases. Trimming removed 2 bases at V and 0 bases at J, with 12 bases between. The CDR3 spans 15 residues. The germline V gene has CDR1 SGDLS and CDR2 YYNGEE.

The V and J genes are TRBV3-1 and TRBJ2-5; 7 nucleotides line up with TRBD1. After removal of 2 bases from V and 1 base from J, the junction contained 7 bases not matched to a gene. CDR3 length equals 16 residues. Germline V lookup: CDR1 LGHDT, CDR2 YNNKEL (reference sequence). The CDR3 region is CASSQLGQPAQETQYF. The DNA of the CDR3 is TGTGCCAGCAGCCAACTGGGACAGCCGGCCCAAGAGACCCAGTACTTC.

V is TRBV7-9 and J is TRBJ2-3, with a possible D match to TRBD2 (6 bases). V lost 1 base, J lost 2 bases, and 13 bases lay in between. This CDR3 comprises 16 residues. CDR1 is SEHNR and CDR2 is FQNEAQ in the germline V gene (reference sequence). This CDR3 reads CASSLVAAGNTDTQYF. Here the CDR3 DNA reads TGTGCCAGCAGCTTAGTGGCGGCGGGAAACACAGATACGCAGTATTTT.